The 28 T cell receptor beta chains given below trace back to one sample, sequenced in a study of cytomegalovirus exposure and HLA in healthy donors. PCR amplification relied on 60 Vbeta primers (plus 13 Jbeta primers). Clones were sequenced by immunoSEQ multiplex PCR, and TCRdb holds only the in-frame ones, with some missing. The table for this sample gives around 190,000 clones. The source material was PBMCs. The source of these receptors is a woman in her twenties or thirties in good health and CMV-seropositive.

This rearrangement joins TRBV11-2 to TRBJ2-3, with D possibly TRBD2 on 6 matching bases. The CDR3 consists of 13 residues. V was pared by 8 bases and J by 5 bases, with 14 bases between. The germline V gene encodes CDR1 SGHAT and CDR2 FQNNGV. The CDR3 sequence: CASGGDGGDTQYF. The DNA of the CDR3 is TGTGCCAGCGGCGGGGACGGGGGAGATACGCAGTATTTT.

The chain has TRBV5-5 and TRBJ1-6, with a tentative D call TRBD1 (5 bases). Germline values: CDR1 SGHKS, CDR2 YYEKEE (reference sequence). The V and J ends lost 4 bases and 5 bases respectively, with 13 bases between them. The CDR3 sequence is 15 residues long. CDR3 in DNA: TGTGCCAGCAGCCCCAGGGTTGATCATAATTCACCCCTCCACTTT. This gives the protein CASSPRVDHNSPLHF.

V usage is TRBV11-1 and J usage is TRBJ2-7, with 8 bases that match TRBD1. The CDR3 consists of 17 residues. Per germline, CDR1 SGHAT and CDR2 FQDESV (reference sequence). The J segment lost 2 bases and the V segment lost 3 bases, leaving 12 bases of the junction unmatched. CDR3 in amino acids: CASSFKVRGPEAYEQYF. The DNA for the CDR3 is TGTGCCAGCAGCTTCAAAGTCAGGGGGCCGGAAGCCTACGAGCAGTACTTC.

The V call is TRBV30, the J call TRBJ2-7, with 10 nucleotides matching TRBD1. J gave up 7 bases and V 5 bases, and 5 bases lay outside the gene matches. The CDR3 totals 12 residues. Per the germline V gene, CDR1 is GTSNPN and CDR2 is SVGIG (reference sequence). In DNA, the CDR3 is TGTGCCTGGGGGACAGGGGTAGGAGAGCAGTACTTC. It yields the protein CAWGTGVGEQYF.

This chain links TRBV7-9 with TRBJ1-1; D is unresolved. Trimming removed 3 bases at V and 1 base at J, with 9 bases between. This CDR3 spans 14 amino acids. CDR1 is SEHNR, CDR2 FQNEAQ, per germline (reference sequence). The CDR3, as DNA: TGTGCCAGCAGCTTTTCGACGGGGAACACTGAAGCTTTCTTT. It specifies CASSFSTGNTEAFF.

The genes are TRBV2 and TRBJ2-7; 12 nucleotides match TRBD1. CDR1 and CDR2 from the germline V gene are SNHLY and FYNNEI. CDR3 length: 20 residues. V shed 9 bases, J shed 2 bases, and the junction held 23 bases outside the gene matches. The CDR3, as DNA: TGTGCCAGAAGAAAGGGGACAGGGGGCGAGGGGCAGGTCCGCCCCTACGAGCAGTACTTC. The encoded protein is CARRKGTGGEGQVRPYEQYF.

Comments on this clone: Other nucleotide sequences in the sample specify the same CDR3. The V gene is TRBV11-2, the J gene TRBJ1-2, with TRBD1 matching 7 bases. With 4 bases clipped from V and 6 bases from J, the junction kept 11 bases outside the gene matches. This CDR3 comprises 15 residues. CDR1 is SGHAT, CDR2 FQNNGV, per germline. CDR3 in DNA: TGTGCCAGCAGCTCCCCCTTAGCAGGGGGTAATGGCTACACCTTC. This sequence encodes CASSSPLAGGNGYTF.

In DNA form, the CDR3 reads TGTGCCAGCAGCTTAGCCCCAATTAGGGAGAAAAACATTCAGTACTTC. It encodes CASSLAPIREKNIQYF. The chain is built from TRBV7-9 and TRBJ2-4; TRBD2 might be the D (5 bases). The CDR3 extends over 16 amino acids. Looked up from germline, CDR1 is SEHNR and CDR2 is FQNEAQ (reference sequence). V was cut by 0 bases and J by 4 bases, with 13 bases left in between.

The chain combines TRBV7-6 with TRBJ2-1, with 10 bases identical to TRBD1. CDR1 and CDR2 from the germline V gene are SGHVS and FNYEAQ. The CDR3 covers 14 residues. V lost 3 bases, J lost 7 bases, and 3 bases stayed unmatched. DNA of the CDR3: TGTGCCAGCAGCTTCGGACAGGGGGGAAATGAGCAGTTCTTC. This gives the protein CASSFGQGGNEQFF.

The rearrangement uses TRBV29-1 and TRBJ1-2, with 7 bases that match TRBD1. The CDR3 is 13 amino acids. CDR1 is SQVTM and CDR2 is ANQGSEA in the germline V gene. With 6 bases clipped from V and 6 bases from J, the junction kept 10 bases outside the gene matches. CDR3: CSVSSGGYNGYTF. In DNA, the CDR3 is TGCAGCGTCTCCTCAGGGGGTTACAATGGCTACACCTTC.

The genes are TRBV6-1 and TRBJ1-3; D gene ambiguous. There are 15 residues in the CDR3. Trimming cost V 2 bases and J 15 bases, with 23 bases left between them. CDR1 is MNHNS, CDR2 SASEGT, per germline. The CDR3: CASSESAGVLERRYF. CDR3 nucleotides: TGTGCCAGCAGTGAAAGTGCAGGTGTCCTCGAAAGGCGATATTTT.

The chain recombines TRBV28 with TRBJ2-5, with D perhaps matching TRBD2 (6 bases). Germline V gene lookup returns CDR1 MDHEN and CDR2 SYDVKM. The V end was cut by 5 bases, the J end by 5 bases, with 9 bases between. The CDR3 has 12 residues. The CDR3 nucleotides read TGTGCCAGCAGTGGCGGAGGGGAGACCCAGTACTTC. Translated: CASSGGGETQYF.

The chain employs TRBV5-4 and TRBJ2-1, with D uncertain. The germline CDR1 and CDR2 sequences are SGHNT and YYREEE (reference sequence). Trimming stripped 4 bases from V and 10 bases from J, with 12 bases between. CDR3 length: 12 residues. The CDR3 loop is CASSPTGEEQFF. The CDR3 DNA follows: TGTGCCAGCAGCCCAACCGGAGAGGAGCAGTTCTTC.

The V gene is TRBV28, the J gene TRBJ1-2, with D perhaps TRBD1 (5 bases). The CDR3 is 11 amino acids. The germline gives CDR1 MDHEN, CDR2 SYDVKM. The V and J ends lost 8 bases and 4 bases respectively, with 8 bases between them. CDR3 bases: TGTGCCAGCCGGGGGACCTATGGCTACACCTTC. This gives the protein CASRGTYGYTF.

The chain carries TRBV5-1 and TRBJ2-1, with 14 nucleotides matching TRBD2. V dropped 3 bases and J dropped 4; count of bases not matched to a gene: 3. Per the germline V gene, CDR1 is SGHRS and CDR2 is YFSETQ. This CDR3 contains 16 residues. As DNA, the CDR3 is TGCGCCAGCAGCTCACGACTAGCGGGAGGGTACAATGAGCAGTTCTTC. Protein: CASSSRLAGGYNEQFF.

The genes are TRBV5-1 and TRBJ1-1; TRBD1 matches 7 bases. The CDR3 contains 17 residues. Germline V gene sequence: CDR1 SGHRS, CDR2 YFSETQ. V lost 0 bases, J lost 0 bases, and 8 bases stayed unmatched. The CDR3 here is CASSLGGQLRLNTEAFF. DNA for the CDR3: TGCGCCAGCAGCTTGGGGGGACAGCTACGCCTGAACACTGAAGCTTTCTTT.

This rearrangement joins TRBV6-5 to TRBJ2-5; D is possibly TRBD2 (6 bases). The CDR3 consists of 14 residues. V shed 6 bases and J shed 7 bases, with 18 bases lying between them. Germline CDR1 reads MNHEY; CDR2 reads SVGAGI. The CDR3 reads CASRAPGAGGTQYF. CDR3 DNA: TGTGCCAGCAGGGCCCCGGGAGCTGGGGGGACCCAGTACTTC.

V gene TRBV5-5 combines with J gene TRBJ2-7; TRBD1 is a possible D gene (5 bases). This CDR3 comprises 13 residues. Germline assignment: CDR1 SGHKS and CDR2 YYEKEE (reference sequence). V was pared by 4 bases and J by 0 bases, with 8 bases between. The CDR3 protein is CASSPQVSYEQYF. CDR3 DNA sequence: TGTGCCAGCAGCCCACAGGTCTCCTACGAGCAGTACTTC.

The genes are TRBV13 and TRBJ1-6, with D possibly TRBD1 on 6 matching bases. This CDR3 spans 16 amino acids. Germline loops: CDR1 PRHDT, CDR2 FYEKMQ (reference sequence). Trimming removed 7 bases at V and 0 bases at J, with 13 bases between. The CDR3 loop is CASTTWTDSYNSPLHF. The CDR3 DNA sequence: TGTGCCAGCACCACCTGGACAGACTCCTATAATTCACCCCTCCACTTT.

The chain links TRBV10-3 to TRBJ2-5; a weak D match, TRBD2 (7 bases). Per germline, CDR1 ENHRY and CDR2 SYGVKD. V shed 0 bases and J shed 4 bases, with 15 bases lying between them. The CDR3 is 16 residues long. CDR3 DNA: TGTGCCATCAGTGAGTCAGGGGGGGCATCGGGAGAGACCCAGTACTTC. It yields the protein CAISESGGASGETQYF.

The chain couples TRBV7-9 to TRBJ2-7; D possibly corresponds to TRBD1 (6 bases). Trimming shortened V by 5 bases and J by 2 bases, and 13 bases separated the two germline ends. The CDR3 contains 14 residues. Germline V gives CDR1 SEHNR, CDR2 FQNEAQ (reference sequence). CDR3 nucleotides: TGTGCCAGCAGCCCCAGGGCAGGGGCCTACGAGCAGTACTTC. Encoded protein: CASSPRAGAYEQYF.

V gene TRBV5-1 combines with J gene TRBJ2-3, with D perhaps matching TRBD2 (6 bases). The length of the CDR3 is 16 residues. Per the germline V gene, CDR1 is SGHRS and CDR2 is YFSETQ. V was cut by 0 bases and J by 1 base, with 12 bases left in between. CDR3 in DNA: TGCGCCAGCAGCTTGGATGCGGGGATGGGCACAGATACGCAGTATTTT. It yields the protein CASSLDAGMGTDTQYF.

The chain is built from TRBV19 and TRBJ2-7; 13 nucleotides align to TRBD2. The CDR3 consists of 14 residues. V lost 9 bases to trimming and J lost 9 bases; unmatched junction nucleotides: 11. The V gene's germline CDR1 is LNHDA and CDR2 SQIVND (reference sequence). CDR3 region: CASQGLAGEVGQYF. In DNA form, the CDR3 reads TGTGCCAGCCAAGGACTAGCGGGAGAAGTGGGGCAGTACTTC.

The chain employs TRBV2 and TRBJ1-6; perhaps TRBD1 as D (5 bases). CDR3 length: 12 amino acids. Deletions cut 8 bases from V and 11 bases from J, with 13 bases between. Germline V gene sequence: CDR1 SNHLY, CDR2 FYNNEI. The CDR3 nucleotides are TGTGCCAGCGGGGGGAGCGGACCACCCCTCCACTTT. Its translation: CASGGSGPPLHF.

V usage is TRBV7-9 and J usage is TRBJ1-3; no clear D. CDR1 is SEHNR and CDR2 is FQNEAQ in the germline V gene (reference sequence). The CDR3 loop spans 15 amino acids. The V and J ends lost 7 bases and 0 bases respectively, with 13 bases between them. The CDR3 nucleotides are TGTGCCAGCACAGATCGGGAACACTCTGGAAACACCATATATTTT. Protein sequence: CASTDREHSGNTIYF.

The CDR3 nucleotides read TGCGCCAGCAGCTGGACAGGTCACCCTTCAAATGAGCAGTTCTTC. Protein product: CASSWTGHPSNEQFF. The chain recombines TRBV5-1 with TRBJ2-1; 7 positions agree with TRBD1. Germline CDR1 is SGHRS and CDR2 is YFSETQ. The CDR3 totals 15 residues. Losses at the gene ends were 3 bases for V and 7 bases for J; bases not matched to a gene: 10.

This chain uses TRBV29-1 with TRBJ1-1; unclear D gene. From germline, CDR1 is SQVTM and CDR2 ANQGSEA. CDR3 length: 14 residues. V shed 3 bases and J shed 1 base, with 12 bases lying between them. The CDR3 DNA follows: TGCAGCGTTGATCGGCTTCGGGAGAACACTGAAGCTTTCTTT. Amino acid sequence: CSVDRLRENTEAFF.

The CDR3 region is CASRTGYHNYGYTF. The DNA of the CDR3 is TGTGCCAGTCGTACAGGTTATCACAACTATGGCTACACCTTC. The V call is TRBV19, the J call TRBJ1-2; D possibly corresponds to TRBD1 (5 bases). Per germline, CDR1 LNHDA and CDR2 SQIVND (reference sequence). This CDR3 comprises 14 residues. The ends were cut back, 8 bases at V and 2 bases at J, with 15 bases in the middle.